Following are 19 T cell receptor beta chains from one sample sequenced in a study of blood T cell repertoires in COVID-19 (TCRdb year 2020). The method was the immunoSEQ multiplex PCR assay. The source is immuneACCESS, and TCRdb retained only in-frame sequences with V and J called. Part of the clones is not carried over; for the studies checked, unresolved V genes explain less than half of this, and the remainder is unexplained. The sample table records approximately 20,000 clones; about 86% of these occur just once. Roughly a sixth of the sample is held by the ten biggest clonotypes. What was sequenced was peripheral blood. These receptors all stem from a man aged 70-80 years with acute or convalescent COVID-19.

Only one count was recorded for this clone. The V and J genes are TRBV19 and TRBJ2-1, with TRBD1 identical over 8 bases. The CDR3 spans 15 residues. Germline trimming cut 9 bases from V and 0 bases from J; bases unmatched to any gene: 7. The germline gives CDR1 LNHDA, CDR2 SQIVND (reference sequence). The CDR3, as DNA: TGTGCCAGCAAGACAGGGGCGAGCTCCTACAATGAGCAGTTCTTC. Translated, it gives CASKTGASSYNEQFF.

This chain links TRBV9 with TRBJ2-5, with a weak D call TRBD2 (6 bases). V lost 4 bases and J lost 2, with 12 bases in between. Germline V lookup: CDR1 SGDLS, CDR2 YYNGEE. The CDR3 has 14 residues. The CDR3 is CASSYGTSQETQYF. CDR3 nucleotide sequence: TGTGCCAGCAGCTACGGGACTTCTCAAGAGACCCAGTACTTC.

The V and J genes are TRBV5-6 and TRBJ1-1; TRBD1 is a possible D gene (5 bases). The V and J ends lost 1 base and 5 bases respectively, with 9 bases between them. This CDR3 is 13 amino acids long. CDR1 is SGHDT, CDR2 YYEEEE, per germline. The CDR3 region is CASSLYGGTEAFF. CDR3 nucleotides: TGTGCCAGCAGCTTGTACGGGGGGACTGAAGCTTTCTTT.

The chain has TRBV28 and TRBJ1-2; D is perhaps TRBD1 (5 bases). V gave up 2 bases and J gave up 4 bases, with 14 bases separating them. The CDR3 spans 15 residues. CDR1 and CDR2 from the germline V gene are MDHEN and SYDVKM. The CDR3 loop reads CASSLKPGGGYGYTF. The DNA of the CDR3 is TGTGCCAGCAGTTTAAAGCCGGGGGGGGGCTATGGCTACACCTTC.

The chain is built from TRBV4-1 and TRBJ1-1; D ambiguous. V was trimmed by 2 bases and J by 4 bases, leaving 14 bases between them. The CDR3 length is 15 residues. Per the germline V gene, CDR1 is MGHRA and CDR2 is YSYEKL. The CDR3: CASSQLYRRSTEAFF. The CDR3 DNA sequence: TGCGCCAGCAGCCAATTGTATCGGAGGAGCACTGAAGCTTTCTTT.

In this sample, this clone turned up a few times. The chain is built from TRBV5-5 and TRBJ1-3; D uncertain. From germline, CDR1 is SGHKS and CDR2 YYEKEE (reference sequence). This CDR3 is 12 amino acids long. Trimming left V 4 bases short and J 8 bases short, with 10 bases between. Here the CDR3 reads CASSLSADTIYF. CDR3 sequence (DNA): TGTGCCAGCAGCCTTTCGGCGGACACCATATATTTT.

V gene TRBV5-1 combines with J gene TRBJ2-1, with 12 nucleotides matching TRBD2. CDR3 size: 14 residues. The germline gives CDR1 SGHRS, CDR2 YFSETQ. V was clipped by 6 bases and J by 8 bases; unmatched bases: 6. CDR3 DNA sequence: TGCGCCAGCACGACGACTAGCGGGAGCGATGAGCAGTTCTTC. Amino acids: CASTTTSGSDEQFF.

V and J are TRBV28 and TRBJ1-6; 9 bases fit TRBD1. The CDR3 sequence is 15 residues long. The V and J ends lost 6 bases and 10 bases, in that order; junction bases with no gene match: 10. Germline loops: CDR1 MDHEN, CDR2 SYDVKM. The CDR3 loop is CASRPSTGGGSPLHF. The CDR3 nucleotides are TGTGCCAGCAGACCCTCTACAGGGGGCGGGTCACCCCTCCACTTT.

The gene calls are TRBV19 and TRBJ2-5; 9 nucleotides agree with TRBD1. Germline CDR1 is LNHDA and CDR2 is SQIVND (reference sequence). J lost 5 bases, V lost 6 bases, and 10 bases had no gene match. The CDR3 runs 15 residues. CDR3 nucleotides: TGTGCCAGTAGCCGTCGACAGGGGGGGATGGAGACCCAGTACTTC. This codes for CASSRRQGGMETQYF.

This clone qualifies as medium-sized. The J gene is TRBJ1-1, the V gene TRBV18; possibly TRBD1 for D (5 bases). V was clipped by 2 bases and J by 1 base, with 11 bases between them. CDR1 is KGHSH and CDR2 is LQKENI in the germline V gene. The CDR3 extends over 15 amino acids. CDR3 sequence: CASSPYAGGNTEAFF. CDR3 sequence (DNA): TGTGCCAGCTCACCATATGCCGGGGGGAACACTGAAGCTTTCTTT.

The rearrangement links TRBV7-2 to TRBJ1-1, with 8 nucleotides matching TRBD1. Germline assignment: CDR1 SGHTA and CDR2 FQGNSA. The trim removed 4 bases at V and 7 bases at J, leaving 11 bases unmatched. The CDR3 covers 15 residues. Here the CDR3 reads CASSSRDRREIEAFF. The CDR3 nucleotides read TGTGCCAGCAGCTCCCGGGACAGGCGAGAGATTGAAGCTTTCTTT.

This clone appeared a single time. V and J are TRBV7-9 and TRBJ2-5; no definite D call. The CDR3 is made up of 13 amino acids. Germline assignment: CDR1 SEHNR and CDR2 FQNEAQ (reference sequence). The germline V and J ends were trimmed by 3 bases and 3 bases, with 8 bases remaining between them. CDR3 region: CASSFGGEETQYF. CDR3 nucleotide sequence: TGTGCCAGCAGCTTCGGTGGAGAAGAGACCCAGTACTTC.

This chain joins TRBV20-1 and TRBJ2-1; D ambiguous. Trimming removed 1 base from V and 4 bases from J, with 2 bases in between. Germline-derived CDR1 and CDR2 are DFQATT and SNEGSKA (reference sequence). CDR3 length: 11 amino acids. The DNA for the CDR3 is TGCAGTGCTAGAGCGTACAATGAGCAGTTCTTC. This encodes CSARAYNEQFF.

The rearrangement links TRBV2 to TRBJ2-2; D ambiguous. V was pared by 2 bases and J by 11 bases, with 9 bases between. Germline V gene sequence: CDR1 SNHLY, CDR2 FYNNEI. The CDR3 spans 12 residues. DNA of the CDR3: TGTGCCAGCAGTGAAATCCGTTTCGAGCTGTTTTTT. Protein sequence: CASSEIRFELFF. The variable domain in full, completed from reference TRBV2 and TRBJ2-2, reads EPEVTQTPSHQVTQMGQEVILRCVPISNHLYFYWYRQILGQKVEFLVSFYNNEISEKSEIFDDQFSVERPDGSNFTLKIRSTKLEDSAMYFCASSEIRFELFFGEGSRLTVL.

The gene calls are TRBV7-8 and TRBJ2-3; 9 positions agree with TRBD2. The CDR3 length is 13 residues. The J segment lost 9 bases and the V segment lost 5 bases, leaving 6 bases of the junction unmatched. The germline gives CDR1 SGHVS, CDR2 FQNEAQ. CDR3 loop: CASSLSGRGTQYF. CDR3 nucleotide sequence: TGTGCCAGCAGCCTTAGCGGGAGAGGCACGCAGTATTTT.

The V call is TRBV7-8, the J call TRBJ2-1, with TRBD2 matching over 12 bases. Germline CDR1 is SGHVS and CDR2 is FQNEAQ. Trimming took 3 bases from V and 8 from J; bases not matched to a gene: 5. There are 15 residues in the CDR3. The CDR3 sequence: CASSLTSGSVYEQFF. The CDR3 DNA reads TGTGCCAGCAGCTTGACTAGCGGGAGTGTCTATGAGCAGTTCTTC.

The genes are TRBV21-1 and TRBJ1-1. TRBV21-1 is a pseudogene segment. This CDR3 region has 14 residues. CDR3 residues: CASTPGRCETEAFF. DNA of the CDR3: TGTGCCAGCACCCCGGGTCGGTGCGAAACTGAAGCTTTCTTT.

The chain uses TRBV3-1 (or the pseudogene TRBV3-2) and TRBJ1-1; 7 bases fit TRBD1. CDR1 and CDR2 (germline): LGHDT, YNNKEL (reference sequence). The junction had 10 bases not matched to a gene; V was cut back by 2 bases and J by 4 bases. The CDR3 is made up of 16 amino acids. The CDR3, as DNA: TGTGCCAGCAGCCAACGTGGACAGGCGCCGGCCACTGAAGCTTTCTTT. Translated, it gives CASSQRGQAPATEAFF.

The J gene is TRBJ2-3, the V gene TRBV9; maybe TRBD1 (5 bases). V lost 3 bases and J 5 bases, leaving 16 bases between the germline ends. CDR1 is SGDLS and CDR2 is YYNGEE in the germline V gene. CDR3 length equals 15 residues. DNA of the CDR3: TGTGCCAGCAGCGCCCAGCCTACAGGACGAGATACGCAGTATTTT. Protein: CASSAQPTGRDTQYF.